The sequence of this TCR beta chain was determined in a study of blood T cell repertoires in COVID-19. On the study more broadly: Samples taken during acute and convalescent COVID-19 were collected in the United States, Italy and Spain.

The germline gives CDR1 LGHDT, CDR2 YNNKEL (reference sequence). V shed 3 bases and J shed 7 bases, with 10 bases lying between them. This CDR3 spans 12 amino acids. As processed by the authors: Reference gene primer amplification yielded estimated nucleated cell counts. The method was immunoSEQ multiplex PCR; TCRdb's version includes in-frame clones alone and lacks a portion of them. For V, J and clone size, that table is used; D and trimming come from the DNA. The sample lists 15,000 to 16,000 clones, roughly three quarters occurring once. Sequenced material: peripheral blood. The TCR sequence derives from a man between 65 and 79 years old with active or convalescent COVID-19. The chain carries TRBV3-1 (or the pseudogene TRBV3-2) and TRBJ2-7; D gene unclear. Written as DNA, the CDR3 is TGTGCCAGCAGCCACTTAGCTGGGGAGCAGTACTTC. It translates to CASSHLAGEQYF.